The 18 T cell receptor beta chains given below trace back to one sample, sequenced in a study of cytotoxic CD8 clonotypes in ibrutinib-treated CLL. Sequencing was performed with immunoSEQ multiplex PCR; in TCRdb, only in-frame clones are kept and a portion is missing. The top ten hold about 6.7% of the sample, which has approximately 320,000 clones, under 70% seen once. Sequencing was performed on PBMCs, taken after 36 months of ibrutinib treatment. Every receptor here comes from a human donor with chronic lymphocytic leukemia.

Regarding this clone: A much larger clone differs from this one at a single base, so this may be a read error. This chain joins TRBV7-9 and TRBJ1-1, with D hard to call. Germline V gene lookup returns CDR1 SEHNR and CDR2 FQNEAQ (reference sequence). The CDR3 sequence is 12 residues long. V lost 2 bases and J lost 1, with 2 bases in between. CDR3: CASSLTNTEAFF. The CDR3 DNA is TGTGCCAGCAGCTTAACGAACACTGAAGCTTTCTTT.

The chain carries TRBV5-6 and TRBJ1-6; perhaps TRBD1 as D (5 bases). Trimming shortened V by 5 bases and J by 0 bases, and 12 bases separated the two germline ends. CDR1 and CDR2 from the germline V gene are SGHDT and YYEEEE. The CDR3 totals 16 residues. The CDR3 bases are TGTGCCAGCAGTACCGCAGGGAGCTCCTATAATTCACCCCTCCACTTT. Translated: CASSTAGSSYNSPLHF.

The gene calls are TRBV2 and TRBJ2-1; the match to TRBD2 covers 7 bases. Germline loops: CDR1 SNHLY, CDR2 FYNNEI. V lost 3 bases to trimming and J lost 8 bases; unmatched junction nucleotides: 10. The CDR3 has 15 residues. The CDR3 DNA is TGTGCCAGCAGTGAGAAGTCTAGCGGTAGGCATGAGCAGTTCTTC. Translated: CASSEKSSGRHEQFF.

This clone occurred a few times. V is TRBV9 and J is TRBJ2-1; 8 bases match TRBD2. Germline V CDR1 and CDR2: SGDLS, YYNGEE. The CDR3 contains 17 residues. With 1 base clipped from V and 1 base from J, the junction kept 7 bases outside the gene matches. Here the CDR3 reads CASSVPASGLSYNEQFF. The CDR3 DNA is TGTGCCAGCAGCGTACCTGCTAGCGGGCTTTCCTACAATGAGCAGTTCTTC. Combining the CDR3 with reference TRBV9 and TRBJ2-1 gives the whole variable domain DSGVTQTPKHLITATGQRVTLRCSPRSGDLSVYWYQQSLDQGLQFLIQYYNGEERAKGNILERFSAQQFPDLHSELNLSSLELGDSALYFCASSVPASGLSYNEQFFGPGTRLTVL.

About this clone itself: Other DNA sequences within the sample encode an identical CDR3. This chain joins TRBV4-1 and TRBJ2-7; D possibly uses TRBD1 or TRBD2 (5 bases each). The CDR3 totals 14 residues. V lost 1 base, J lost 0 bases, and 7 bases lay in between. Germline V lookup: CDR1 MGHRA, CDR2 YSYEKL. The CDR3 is CASSQVGGSYEQYF. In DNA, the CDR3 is TGCGCCAGCAGCCAAGTTGGGGGCTCCTACGAGCAGTACTTC.

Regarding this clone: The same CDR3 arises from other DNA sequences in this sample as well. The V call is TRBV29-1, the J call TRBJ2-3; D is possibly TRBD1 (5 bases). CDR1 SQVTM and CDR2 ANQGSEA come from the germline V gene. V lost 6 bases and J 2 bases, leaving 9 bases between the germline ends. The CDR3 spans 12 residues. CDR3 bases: TGCAGCGTGGCAGGGCCCACAGATACGCAGTATTTT. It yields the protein CSVAGPTDTQYF.

Here the CDR3 reads CASSALPGAKNIQYF. The CDR3 coding sequence is TGTGCCAGTAGTGCCTTACCGGGAGCCAAAAACATTCAGTACTTC. The chain is built from TRBV19 and TRBJ2-4, with no clear D. Germline assignment: CDR1 LNHDA and CDR2 SQIVND (reference sequence). Trimming cost V 5 bases and J 0 bases, with 11 bases left between them. This CDR3 is built from 15 residues. The complete variable domain, with remaining parts taken from reference TRBV19 and TRBJ2-4, reads DGGITQSPKYLFRKEGQNVTLSCEQNLNHDAMYWYRQDPGQGLRLIYYSQIVNDFQKGDIAEGYSVSREKKESFPLTVTSAQKNPTAFYLCASSALPGAKNIQYFGAGTRLSVL.

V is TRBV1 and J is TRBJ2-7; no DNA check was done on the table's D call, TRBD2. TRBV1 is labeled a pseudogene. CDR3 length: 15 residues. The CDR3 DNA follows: TGCACCAGCAGCCAAGGGACTAGCGGGGGCTACGAGCAGTACTTC. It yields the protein CTSSQGTSGGYEQYF.

The DNA for the CDR3 is TGCGCCAGCAGACGGGACAGTTACACTGAAGCTTTCTTT. Translating gives CASRRDSYTEAFF. This chain joins TRBV5-1 and TRBJ1-1; 7 bases fit TRBD1. CDR3 length: 13 amino acids. V dropped 5 bases and J dropped 3; count of bases not matched to a gene: 4. Germline CDR1 SGHRS, CDR2 YFSETQ.

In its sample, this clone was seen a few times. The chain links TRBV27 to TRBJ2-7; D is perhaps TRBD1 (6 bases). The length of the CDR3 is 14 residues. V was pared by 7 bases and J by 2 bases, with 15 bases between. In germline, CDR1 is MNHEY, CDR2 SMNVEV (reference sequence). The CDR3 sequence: CASKPGHFTYEQYF. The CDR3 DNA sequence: TGTGCCAGCAAACCGGGACACTTCACCTACGAGCAGTACTTC.

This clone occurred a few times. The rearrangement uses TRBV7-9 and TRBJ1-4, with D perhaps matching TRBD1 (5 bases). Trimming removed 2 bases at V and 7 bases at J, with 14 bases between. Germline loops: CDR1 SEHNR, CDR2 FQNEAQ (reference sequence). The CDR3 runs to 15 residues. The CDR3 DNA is TGTGCCAGCAGCTTAAGTCAGGGAATTCGTGAAAAACTGTTTTTT. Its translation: CASSLSQGIREKLFF.

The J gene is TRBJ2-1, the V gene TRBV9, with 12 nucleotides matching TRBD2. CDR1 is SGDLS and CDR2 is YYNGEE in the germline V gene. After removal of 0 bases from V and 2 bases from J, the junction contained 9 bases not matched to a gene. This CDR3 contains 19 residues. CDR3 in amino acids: CASSVDPYLAGGAYNEQFF. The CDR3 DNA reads TGTGCCAGCAGCGTAGACCCCTACCTAGCGGGAGGGGCCTACAATGAGCAGTTCTTC.

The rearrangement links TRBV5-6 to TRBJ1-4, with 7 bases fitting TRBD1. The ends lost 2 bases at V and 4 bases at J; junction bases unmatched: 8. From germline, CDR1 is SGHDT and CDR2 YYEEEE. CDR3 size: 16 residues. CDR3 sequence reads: CASSFALGQINEKLFF. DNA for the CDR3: TGTGCCAGCAGCTTCGCCTTGGGACAGATTAATGAAAAACTGTTTTTT.

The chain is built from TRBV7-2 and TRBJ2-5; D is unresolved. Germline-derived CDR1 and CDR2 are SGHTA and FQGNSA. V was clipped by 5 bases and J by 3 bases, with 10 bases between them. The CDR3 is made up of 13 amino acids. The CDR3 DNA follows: TGTGCCAGCAGCGTCTTAAGGGAAGAGACCCAGTACTTC. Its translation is CASSVLREETQYF. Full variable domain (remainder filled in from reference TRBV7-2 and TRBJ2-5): GAGVSQSPSNKVTEKGKDVELRCDPISGHTALYWYRQSLGQGLEFLIYFQGNSAPDKSGLPSDRFSAERTGGSVSTLTIQRTQQEDSAVYLCASSVLREETQYFGPGTRLLVL.

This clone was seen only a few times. The CDR3 DNA reads as TGCGCCAGCAGCCAGACCACAGGGGGCTCCTACGAGCAGTACTTC. Amino acid sequence: CASSQTTGGSYEQYF. This chain uses TRBV5-1 with TRBJ2-7; the match to TRBD1 covers 8 bases. Looked up from germline, CDR1 is SGHRS and CDR2 is YFSETQ. V was clipped by 4 bases and J by 0 bases; unmatched bases: 6. This CDR3 is built from 15 residues.

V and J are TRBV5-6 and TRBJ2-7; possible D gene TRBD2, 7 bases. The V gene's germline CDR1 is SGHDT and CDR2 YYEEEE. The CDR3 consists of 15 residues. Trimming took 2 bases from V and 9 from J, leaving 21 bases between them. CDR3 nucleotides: TGTGCCAGCAGCTTAGGCCTAGCGGTCTTAGGGGGGCAGTACTTC. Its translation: CASSLGLAVLGGQYF.

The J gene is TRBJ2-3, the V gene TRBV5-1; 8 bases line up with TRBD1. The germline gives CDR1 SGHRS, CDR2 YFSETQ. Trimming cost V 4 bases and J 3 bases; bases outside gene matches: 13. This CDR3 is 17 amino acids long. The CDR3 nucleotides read TGCGCCAGCAGCCCACCAATCAGGGGGCCCCTTACAGATACGCAGTATTTT. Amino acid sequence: CASSPPIRGPLTDTQYF. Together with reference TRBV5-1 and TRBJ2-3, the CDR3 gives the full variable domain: KAGVTQTPRYLIKTRGQQVTLSCSPISGHRSVSWYQQTPGQGLQFLFEYFSETQRNKGNFPGRFSGRQFSNSRSEMNVSTLELGDSALYLCASSPPIRGPLTDTQYFGPGTRLTVL.

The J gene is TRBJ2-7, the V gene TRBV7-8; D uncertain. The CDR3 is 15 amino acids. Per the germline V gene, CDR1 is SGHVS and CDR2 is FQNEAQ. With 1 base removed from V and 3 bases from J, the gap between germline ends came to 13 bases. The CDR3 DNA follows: TGTGCCAGCAGCTTAGGTGCTAGTCTGTTCTACGAGCAGTACTTC. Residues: CASSLGASLFYEQYF.